Listed here are 12 T cell receptor beta chains from one sample, sequenced in a study of T cells in Graves' hyperthyroidism and ophthalmopathy. Amplification of TCR beta CDR3 regions was performed using RNA transcripts as template. First-round RT-PCR of the TCR CDR3 relied on the HTBI primer set. TCRdb called the multiplex PCR reads again in MiXCR, with one record for every CDR3 protein. The profile shows about 570,000 distinct CDR3 sequences, 46% of them singletons. Source material: peripheral blood or thyroid tissue (not recorded which). Receptors were obtained from an adult woman with Graves' disease, either hyperthyroidism or ophthalmopathy (not recorded which).

This clonotype was seen many times. The V call is TRBV20-1, the J call TRBJ2-5; D unresolved. V was pared by 5 bases and J by 6 bases, with 10 bases between. The CDR3 is made up of 11 amino acids. Germline V gives CDR1 DFQATT, CDR2 SNEGSKA (reference sequence). CDR3 amino acids: CSASSRQTQYF. CDR3 sequence (DNA): TGCAGTGCTTCTAGTCGCCAGACCCAGTACTTC.

The rearrangement links TRBV20-1 to TRBJ1-4, with TRBD1 identical over 8 bases. Per germline, CDR1 DFQATT and CDR2 SNEGSKA (reference sequence). Trimming removed 6 bases from V and 8 bases from J; junction bases left unmatched: 8. The CDR3 is 13 amino acids. The CDR3: CSAPQGAREKLFF. As DNA, the CDR3 is TGCAGTGCGCCTCAGGGGGCGAGGGAAAAACTGTTTTTT.

The CDR3 DNA reads TGCAGCGCCTCGGGAGGAACCTCCTACGAGCAGTACTTC. Translating it yields CSASGGTSYEQYF. This rearrangement joins TRBV29-1 to TRBJ2-7, with 7 positions matching TRBD2. The junction had 6 bases not matched to a gene; V was cut back by 7 bases and J by 0 bases. The CDR3 spans 13 residues. Germline lookup yields CDR1 SQVTM and CDR2 ANQGSEA.

This clonotype was counted many times. The genes are TRBV5-1 and TRBJ1-2; TRBD1 aligns across 9 bases. From germline, CDR1 is SGHRS and CDR2 YFSETQ. Trimming took 1 base from V and 3 from J; bases not matched to a gene: 4. This CDR3 spans 15 amino acids. The CDR3 reads CASSLLGQGDYGYTF. The CDR3 DNA reads as TGCGCCAGCAGCTTGTTGGGACAGGGTGACTATGGCTACACCTTC.

This clonotype was counted a few times. CDR3 bases: TGTGCCAGCAGCTTACTGCAGGGATCCTCACCCCTCCACTTT. This sequence encodes CASSLLQGSSPLHF. The chain is built from TRBV7-9 and TRBJ1-6, with a tentative D call TRBD1 (5 bases). This CDR3 comprises 14 residues. The ends were cut back, 2 bases at V and 10 bases at J, with 12 bases in the middle. In germline, CDR1 is SEHNR, CDR2 FQNEAQ (reference sequence).

V and J are TRBV27 and TRBJ1-4; TRBD1 is a possible D gene (6 bases). Trimming left V 4 bases short and J 4 bases short, with 10 bases between. The CDR3 is made up of 14 amino acids. Germline V lookup: CDR1 MNHEY, CDR2 SMNVEV (reference sequence). The CDR3 region has the DNA TGTGCCAGCAGTTCGTTCAGGGGTAATGAAAAACTGTTTTTT. Translation gives CASSSFRGNEKLFF.

The chain combines TRBV10-3 with TRBJ1-5, with D unresolved. The CDR3 is 14 residues long. V shed 4 bases and J shed 0 bases, with 7 bases lying between them. Germline lookup yields CDR1 ENHRY and CDR2 SYGVKD. CDR3 region: CAISGQFSNQPQHF. As DNA, the CDR3 is TGTGCCATCAGTGGGCAGTTTAGCAATCAGCCCCAGCATTTT.

For this clonotype: The conserved phenylalanine or tryptophan normally closing the CDR3 is absent here, so this likely arose from a read error. The chain carries TRBV9 and TRBJ2-5; weak D call: TRBD1 (5 bases). This CDR3 comprises 14 residues. The germline V and J ends were trimmed by 3 bases and 2 bases, with 11 bases remaining between them. Germline V lookup: CDR1 SGDLS, CDR2 YYNGEE. The CDR3 DNA is TGTGCCAGCAGCGCTACAGGATTTCAAGAGACCCAGTACTCC. Translating gives CASSATGFQETQYS.

CDR3 amino acids: CASSVGGIAIFTGELFF. The CDR3 bases are TGTGCCAGCAGCGTAGGAGGAATAGCGATTTTCACCGGGGAGCTGTTTTTT. The genes are TRBV9 and TRBJ2-2; D is perhaps TRBD2 (5 bases). The CDR3 is made up of 17 amino acids. CDR1 and CDR2 (germline): SGDLS, YYNGEE. V was shortened by 0 bases and J by 4 bases, with 16 bases between the two germline ends.

This clonotype has ten or more counts. The rearrangement joins TRBV7-2 to TRBJ2-5; D is perhaps TRBD1 or TRBD2 (6 bases each). Germline V gene sequence: CDR1 SGHTA, CDR2 FQGNSA. The CDR3 is made up of 16 amino acids. Trimming left V 1 base short and J 1 base short, with 13 bases between. CDR3: CASSLGFGGRQETQYF. The CDR3 nucleotides read TGTGCCAGCAGCTTAGGCTTTGGGGGGCGCCAAGAGACCCAGTACTTC.

The genes are TRBV10-3 and TRBJ1-1; TRBD1 might be the D (5 bases). Trimming cost V 0 bases and J 7 bases, with 18 bases left between them. There are 16 residues in the CDR3. Germline CDR1 ENHRY, CDR2 SYGVKD. The CDR3 spells CAISESQGAGSYEAFF. The CDR3 nucleotides are TGTGCCATCAGTGAGTCCCAAGGGGCGGGGAGTTATGAAGCTTTCTTT.

This clonotype appeared a few times. The rearrangement links TRBV7-9 to TRBJ2-2; D remains ambiguous. V was cut by 5 bases and J by 5 bases, with 15 bases left in between. CDR1 is SEHNR and CDR2 is FQNEAQ in the germline V gene (reference sequence). The CDR3 extends over 15 amino acids. The CDR3 nucleotides read TGTGCCAGCAGCGTAGTTGGGTCCTTGACCGGGGAGCTGTTTTTT. Translated: CASSVVGSLTGELFF.